This T cell receptor (beta chain) was profiled in a study of blood T cell repertoires in COVID-19. For the study at large: There were acute and convalescent COVID-19 samples, and they came from the United States, Italy and Spain.

Residents of over 20 US areas, aged about 18 to 95 years, made up the participants. Assay used: immunoSEQ multiplex PCR; TCRdb lists only in-frame clones, some missing. This sample carries 200,000 to 250,000 clones, around 82% of them seen once, and the ten largest clones take roughly 5%. The length of the CDR3 is 12 residues. The germline gives CDR1 MNHEY, CDR2 SVGAGI. The ends were cut back, 11 bases at V and 4 bases at J, with 13 bases in the middle. Source material: PBMCs or T cells enriched from blood (not recorded which). The receptor was derived from a woman aged 50 to 60 who had been exposed to COVID-19. The rearrangement joins TRBV6-5 to TRBJ2-3; possibly TRBD1 for D (6 bases). CDR3 amino acids: CAGAGEADTQYF. CDR3 in DNA: TGTGCCGGAGCAGGGGAAGCAGATACGCAGTATTTT.